The sequence of this TCR beta chain was determined in a study of CD8+ T cells in alopecia areata. Study in general: Affected scalp percentage determined the severity score of treated patients.

Investigators isolated RNA and reverse transcribed it into cDNA to act as the sequencing template. Assay: immunoSEQ multiplex PCR; the TCRdb copy retains only in-frame clones and omits some. The table lists 150,000 to 200,000 clones, around 64% of them singletons, with about 1.3% in the top ten. The CDR3 covers 13 residues. Germline lookup yields CDR1 SGHDT and CDR2 YYEEEE. Trimming at V came to 5 bases and at J to 9 bases, leaving 8 bases not matched to a gene. Findings and limits, study-wide: Persistence of many expanded lesional clones was seen in scalp and blood during tofacitinib. Sequencing of scalp samples also includes resident alphabeta T cells from normal skin.

Regarding treatment: oral pan-JAK inhibitor, 5-10 mg twice daily. Patients with alopecia areata provided lesional scalp punch biopsies as well as peripheral blood. As concerns this clone: Its antigen is not known.

The genes are TRBV5-6 and TRBJ1-2, with 9 nucleotides matching TRBD1. The sequence came from a human donor with alopecia areata. The sequenced sample was CD4+ T cells sorted from blood, obtained at approximately week 49, from a patient treated with tofacitinib. CDR3 in amino acids: CASRQQGALSYTF. The CDR3 nucleotides are TGTGCCAGCAGGCAACAGGGGGCCCTAAGCTACACCTTC.